Listed below are T cell receptor beta chains from one sample, sequenced in a study of T-cell reconstitution after alpha-beta-depleted transplantation in children. A single record per CDR3 protein comes from TCRdb applying MiXCR to the PCR reads. The repertoire holds 190,000 or so distinct CDR3 sequences, 6.3% seen once, with just over 4.5% in the top ten. This specimen was PBMCs, taken before TCRalphabeta/CD19-depleted stem cell transplant. The receptors come from a girl less than two years old with combined immunodeficiency, due to receive a stem cell transplant. Both conserved end residues are part of each CDR3. Each record gives: V gene, clone size, J gene, D gene, CDR3 protein, CDR3 DNA. D genes are given only for firm matches. Clone size is given for some rows only: seen once, a few or many times, or a class if the clone is expanded.

TRBV12-3/TRBV12-4	many	TRBJ2-3	.	CASSLVGSTDTQYF	TGTGCCAGCAGCTTAGTTGGTAGCACAGATACGCAGTATTTT
TRBV7-2	many	TRBJ2-7	TRBD2	CASSPLLAGDDEQYF	TGTGCCAGCAGCCCCCTATTAGCGGGAGACGACGAGCAGTACTTC
TRBV7-3	many	TRBJ2-1	TRBD2	CASSMTGTSTNEQFF	TGTGCCAGCAGCATGACCGGGACTAGCACCAATGAGCAGTTCTTC
TRBV10-3	many	TRBJ2-3	TRBD2	CAISDPRLAGASGTDTQYF	TGTGCCATCAGTGATCCGAGGCTAGCGGGGGCCTCCGGCACAGATACGCAGTATTTT
TRBV4-1	many	TRBJ1-5	TRBD1	CASSQGDRPNQPQHF	TGCGCCAGCAGCCAAGGGGACAGGCCTAATCAGCCCCAGCATTTT
TRBV20-1	many	TRBJ1-2	.	CSARDTQNNYGYTF	TGCAGTGCTAGAGATACACAGAATAACTATGGCTACACCTTC
TRBV6-1	many	TRBJ2-3	.	CATRWGISIFDTQYF	TGTGCCACCCGGTGGGGGATATCTATTTTCGATACGCAGTATTTT
TRBV20-1	many	TRBJ1-5	TRBD1	CSALRDRGYQPQHF	TGCAGTGCGCTCCGGGACAGGGGGTATCAGCCCCAGCATTTT
TRBV7-6	few	TRBJ2-5	.	CASSLTFQETQYF	TGTGCCAGCAGCTTAACTTTTCAAGAGACCCAGTACTTC
TRBV6-2/TRBV6-3	many	TRBJ1-2	.	CASRSGDGYTF	TGTGCCAGCAGAAGCGGGGATGGCTACACCTTC
TRBV6-1	few	TRBJ1-5	TRBD1	CASSEYPGGSQPQHF	TGTGCCAGCAGTGAGTACCCAGGGGGCTCTCAGCCCCAGCATTTT
TRBV20-1	many	TRBJ2-3	TRBD1	CSALEGAWTDTQYF	TGCAGTGCCTTAGAGGGGGCCTGGACAGATACGCAGTATTTT
TRBV27	many	TRBJ1-1	.	CASSLIPPTAAFFNTEAFF	TGTGCCAGCAGTTTGATCCCCCCCACGGCAGCCTTTTTTAACACTGAAGCTTTCTTT
TRBV13	many	TRBJ2-1	TRBD2	CASSLRGYEQFF	TGTGCCAGCAGCTTGCGGGGGTATGAGCAGTTCTTC
TRBV7-8	many	TRBJ2-1	.	CASSLGFQAGYNEQFF	TGTGCCAGCAGCTTAGGGTTTCAAGCGGGCTACAATGAGCAGTTCTTC
TRBV20-1	many	TRBJ2-2	.	CSARWGWDTGELFF	TGCAGTGCTAGGTGGGGTTGGGACACCGGGGAGCTGTTTTTT
TRBV27	many	TRBJ2-5	.	CASRRGAGETQYF	TGTGCCAGCAGGAGGGGGGCAGGGGAGACCCAGTACTTC
TRBV20-1	many	TRBJ2-1	TRBD1	CSAQTGVHPYNEQFF	TGCAGTGCCCAAACAGGGGTGCACCCCTACAATGAGCAGTTCTTC
TRBV29-1	.	TRBJ1-1	.	CGVTVNTEAFF	TGCGGCGTAACGGTGAACACTGAAGCTTTCTTT
TRBV29-1	many	TRBJ2-1	.	CSVEPSYNEQFF	TGCAGCGTTGAACCGTCCTACAATGAGCAGTTCTTC
TRBV10-3	many	TRBJ2-1	TRBD2	CAISPQTSGRANEQFF	TGTGCCATCAGTCCCCAGACTAGCGGGAGGGCCAATGAGCAGTTCTTC
TRBV28	many	TRBJ2-2	TRBD2	CASTSAGVTGELFF	TGTGCCAGCACCTCGGCGGGGGTCACCGGGGAGCTGTTTTTT
TRBV27	many	TRBJ1-3	.	CASISGNTIYF	TGTGCCAGCATCTCTGGAAACACCATATATTTT
TRBV5-1	many	TRBJ1-1	.	CASSLVGRGDTEAFF	TGCGCCAGCAGCTTGGTCGGCAGGGGTGACACTGAAGCTTTCTTT
TRBV4-3	.	TRBJ2-4	.	CASSQDGGYKNIQYF	TGCGCCAGCAGCCAAGATGGAGGCTACAAAAACATTCAGTACTTC
TRBV27	many	TRBJ1-5	.	CASSLIPFNQPQHF	TGTGCCAGCAGTTTAATCCCATTCAATCAGCCCCAGCATTTT
TRBV7-3	many	TRBJ2-1	TRBD1	CASTKDRADNEQFF	TGTGCCAGCACCAAGGACAGGGCAGACAATGAGCAGTTCTTC
TRBV6-5	many	TRBJ2-7	TRBD1	CASSFDRVINEQYF	TGTGCCAGCAGTTTTGACAGGGTGATCAACGAGCAGTACTTC
TRBV13	many	TRBJ2-1	TRBD2	CASSSGLAGRLSSYNEQFF	TGTGCCAGCAGCTCGGGACTAGCGGGAAGATTAAGCTCCTACAATGAGCAGTTCTTC
TRBV29-1	many	TRBJ2-3	.	CSVVQDPSTDTQYF	TGCAGCGTTGTCCAGGATCCCAGCACAGATACGCAGTATTTT
TRBV4-2	many	TRBJ2-2	.	CASSSKTGNTGELFF	TGTGCCAGCAGCTCGAAGACAGGGAACACCGGGGAGCTGTTTTTT
TRBV29-1	many	TRBJ2-1	TRBD2	CSSLGVAGDSEQFF	TGCAGCTCTTTGGGGGTAGCGGGAGATAGTGAGCAGTTCTTC